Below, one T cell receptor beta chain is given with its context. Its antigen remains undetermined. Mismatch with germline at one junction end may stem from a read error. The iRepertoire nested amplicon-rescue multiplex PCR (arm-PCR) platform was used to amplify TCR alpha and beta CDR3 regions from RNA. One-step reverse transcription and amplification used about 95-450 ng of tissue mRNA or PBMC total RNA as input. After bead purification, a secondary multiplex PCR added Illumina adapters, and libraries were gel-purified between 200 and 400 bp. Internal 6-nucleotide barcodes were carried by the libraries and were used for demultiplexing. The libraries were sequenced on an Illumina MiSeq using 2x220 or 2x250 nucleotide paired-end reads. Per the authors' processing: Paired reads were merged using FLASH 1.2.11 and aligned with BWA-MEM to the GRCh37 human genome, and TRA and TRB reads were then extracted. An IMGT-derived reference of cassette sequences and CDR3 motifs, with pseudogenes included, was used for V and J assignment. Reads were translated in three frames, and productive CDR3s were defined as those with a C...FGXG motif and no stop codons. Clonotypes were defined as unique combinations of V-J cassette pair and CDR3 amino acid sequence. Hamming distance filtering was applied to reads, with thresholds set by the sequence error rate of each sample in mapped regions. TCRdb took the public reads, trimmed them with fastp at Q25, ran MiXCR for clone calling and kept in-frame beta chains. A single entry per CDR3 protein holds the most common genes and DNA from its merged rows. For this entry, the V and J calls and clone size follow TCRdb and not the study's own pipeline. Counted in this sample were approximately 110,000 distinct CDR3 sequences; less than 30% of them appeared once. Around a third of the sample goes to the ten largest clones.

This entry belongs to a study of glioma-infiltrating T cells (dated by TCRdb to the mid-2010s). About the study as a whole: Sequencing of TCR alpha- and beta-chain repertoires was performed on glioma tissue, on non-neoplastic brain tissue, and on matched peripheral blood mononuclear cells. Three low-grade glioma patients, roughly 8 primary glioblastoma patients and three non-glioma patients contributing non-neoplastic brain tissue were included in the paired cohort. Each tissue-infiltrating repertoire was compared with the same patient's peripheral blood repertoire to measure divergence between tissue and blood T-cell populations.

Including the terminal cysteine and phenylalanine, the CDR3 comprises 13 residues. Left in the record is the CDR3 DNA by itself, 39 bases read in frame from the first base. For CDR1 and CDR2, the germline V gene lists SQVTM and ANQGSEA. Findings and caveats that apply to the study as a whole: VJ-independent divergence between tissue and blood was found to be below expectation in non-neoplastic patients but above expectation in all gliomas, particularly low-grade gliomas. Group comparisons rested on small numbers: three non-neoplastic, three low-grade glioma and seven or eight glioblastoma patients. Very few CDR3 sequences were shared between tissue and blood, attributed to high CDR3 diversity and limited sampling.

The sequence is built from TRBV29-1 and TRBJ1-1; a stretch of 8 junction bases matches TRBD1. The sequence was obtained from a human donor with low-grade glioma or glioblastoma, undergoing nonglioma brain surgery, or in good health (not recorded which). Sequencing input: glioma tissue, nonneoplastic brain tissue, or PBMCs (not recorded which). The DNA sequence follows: TGCAGAGTTGAGGTAACAGGGGGCACTGAAGCTTTCTTT. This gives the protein CRVEVTGGTEAFF.